These T cell receptor beta chains were read from a single sample in a study of Ad26.COV2.S vaccination and SARS-CoV-2 variants. Sequencing was performed with immunoSEQ multiplex PCR; in TCRdb, only in-frame clones are kept and a portion is missing. Of 300,000 to 400,000 clones listed, roughly 90% are singletons. The starting material was peripheral blood, obtained in a trial of Ad26.COV2.S vaccine versus placebo. These TCRs come from a person between 18 and 65 years old who received the Ad26.COV2.S COVID-19 vaccine or a placebo. The CDR3 runs from the conserved cysteine through the conserved F or W. Fields, in order: J gene, D gene, clone size, V gene, CDR3 DNA, CDR3 protein. The D gene is left open where the match is weak. Not all rows give a size; the values are once, few, many and, for expanded clones, a class.

j_gene: TRBJ1-2; d_gene: NA; abundance: NA; v_gene: TRBV6-4; CDR3nt: TGTGCCAGCAGTGGGTATAGGGCACATGGCTACACCTTC; CDR3aa: CASSGYRAHGYTF
j_gene: TRBJ2-7; d_gene: NA; abundance: once; v_gene: TRBV30; CDR3nt: TGTGCCTGGACCTCCGGGACACCCTCCTCCGAGCAGTACTTC; CDR3aa: CAWTSGTPSSEQYF
j_gene: TRBJ2-2; d_gene: NA; abundance: few; v_gene: TRBV4-1; CDR3nt: TGCGCCAGCAGCCTACAATACGCCGGGGAGCTGTTTTTT; CDR3aa: CASSLQYAGELFF
j_gene: TRBJ2-1; d_gene: TRBD2; abundance: NA; v_gene: TRBV7-8; CDR3nt: TGTGCCAGCAGCTTCTTAGCGGGGGGCGCCTACAATGAGCAGTTCTTC; CDR3aa: CASSFLAGGAYNEQFF
j_gene: TRBJ2-3; d_gene: NA; abundance: NA; v_gene: TRBV7-9; CDR3nt: TGTGCCAGCAGCCCCAGACAGGGCACAGATACGCAGTATTTT; CDR3aa: CASSPRQGTDTQYF
j_gene: TRBJ2-2; d_gene: NA; abundance: once; v_gene: TRBV19; CDR3nt: TGTGCCAGTATGACGGCAGGGATCGGGGAGCTGTTTTTT; CDR3aa: CASMTAGIGELFF
j_gene: TRBJ2-1; d_gene: NA; abundance: once; v_gene: TRBV28; CDR3nt: TGTGCCAGCAGTTTGGGAGAGAGCTCCTACAATGAGCAGTTCTTC; CDR3aa: CASSLGESSYNEQFF
j_gene: TRBJ1-3; d_gene: NA; abundance: NA; v_gene: TRBV19; CDR3nt: TGTGCCACGACACAGAGACAAGGAAACACCATATATTTT; CDR3aa: CATTQRQGNTIYF
j_gene: TRBJ2-3; d_gene: TRBD2; abundance: NA; v_gene: TRBV24-1; CDR3nt: TGTGCCACCAGTGATTTGCAACTAGCGGGAGCGAGTACGCAGTATTTT; CDR3aa: CATSDLQLAGASTQYF
j_gene: TRBJ2-1; d_gene: TRBD2; abundance: NA; v_gene: TRBV20-1; CDR3nt: TGCAGTGCAAGTAGGCTAGCGGTGAACAATGAGCAGTTCTTC; CDR3aa: CSASRLAVNNEQFF
j_gene: TRBJ1-2; d_gene: TRBD1; abundance: NA; v_gene: TRBV12-3/TRBV12-4; CDR3nt: TGTGCCAGCAGCTACGGGACAGGGGATGGCTACACCTTC; CDR3aa: CASSYGTGDGYTF
j_gene: TRBJ1-1; d_gene: TRBD1; abundance: NA; v_gene: TRBV7-2; CDR3nt: TGTGCCAGCAGCTTAAGACAGGGGGTGGGCACTGAAGCTTTCTTT; CDR3aa: CASSLRQGVGTEAFF
j_gene: TRBJ2-5; d_gene: TRBD1; abundance: once; v_gene: TRBV27; CDR3nt: TGTGCCAGCAGTCCACAGGGGGCGCGAGAGACCCAGTACTTC; CDR3aa: CASSPQGARETQYF
j_gene: TRBJ1-5; d_gene: NA; abundance: NA; v_gene: TRBV19; CDR3nt: TGTGCCAGTAGCCCGACCCTTGGAGGTAGTCAGCCCCAGCATTTT; CDR3aa: CASSPTLGGSQPQHF
j_gene: TRBJ1-1; d_gene: NA; abundance: few; v_gene: TRBV9; CDR3nt: TGTGCCAGCAGCGCAAGTGGGGCCTTAGGGGGGGAAGCTTTCTTT; CDR3aa: CASSASGALGGEAFF
j_gene: TRBJ1-5; d_gene: NA; abundance: NA; v_gene: TRBV7-2; CDR3nt: TGTGCCAGCAGCCTTATACAGGGCCAGAATCAGCCCCAGCATTTT; CDR3aa: CASSLIQGQNQPQHF
j_gene: TRBJ1-2; d_gene: TRBD1; abundance: once; v_gene: TRBV9; CDR3nt: TGTGCCAGCAGCGTAGGGGAGGGGGCCGGTGGCTACACCTTC; CDR3aa: CASSVGEGAGGYTF
j_gene: TRBJ1-1; d_gene: TRBD1; abundance: NA; v_gene: TRBV12-5; CDR3nt: TGTGCTAGTGGTCCCCCCTTCGGGACAGGGGACACTGAAGCTTTCTTT; CDR3aa: CASGPPFGTGDTEAFF
j_gene: TRBJ1-2; d_gene: NA; abundance: NA; v_gene: TRBV5-1; CDR3nt: TGCGCCAGCAGCGAACCGGGGGGGAAGTATGGCTACACCTTC; CDR3aa: CASSEPGGKYGYTF
j_gene: TRBJ2-1; d_gene: NA; abundance: NA; v_gene: TRBV7-3; CDR3nt: TGTGCCAGCAGTTACACCGGGGGACTTCTTTACAATGAGCAGTTCTTC; CDR3aa: CASSYTGGLLYNEQFF
j_gene: TRBJ2-3; d_gene: NA; abundance: NA; v_gene: TRBV6-5; CDR3nt: TGTGCCAGCAGTTACTCCCTAGCCCCACAGGATACGCAGTATTTT; CDR3aa: CASSYSLAPQDTQYF
j_gene: TRBJ2-7; d_gene: NA; abundance: NA; v_gene: TRBV11-2; CDR3nt: TGTGCCAGCAGCTTTTCTTACGGGACCTACGAGCAGTACTTC; CDR3aa: CASSFSYGTYEQYF
j_gene: TRBJ1-2; d_gene: NA; abundance: NA; v_gene: TRBV7-2; CDR3nt: TGTGCCAGCAGCTTAGTTCCAGGGACGAATGGCTACACCTTC; CDR3aa: CASSLVPGTNGYTF
j_gene: TRBJ2-1; d_gene: NA; abundance: NA; v_gene: TRBV3-1/TRBV3-2; CDR3nt: TGTGCCAGCAGTTCTGACACCGTCAATGAGCAGTTCTTC; CDR3aa: CASSSDTVNEQFF
j_gene: TRBJ2-7; d_gene: NA; abundance: NA; v_gene: TRBV3-1/TRBV3-2; CDR3nt: TGTGCCAGCAGCCAAGAGGCCGGAGTTGGCCCCTACGAGCAGTACTTC; CDR3aa: CASSQEAGVGPYEQYF
j_gene: TRBJ1-4; d_gene: NA; abundance: once; v_gene: TRBV5-1; CDR3nt: TGCGCCAGCAGCTCCGGGGGAGGGTTCGGGGAAAAACTGTTTTTT; CDR3aa: CASSSGGGFGEKLFF
j_gene: TRBJ1-1; d_gene: NA; abundance: NA; v_gene: TRBV7-2; CDR3nt: TGTGCCAGCAGCACGGACAGGAACACTGAAGCTTTCTTT; CDR3aa: CASSTDRNTEAFF
j_gene: TRBJ1-5; d_gene: NA; abundance: NA; v_gene: TRBV28; CDR3nt: TGTGCCACTTTCCCCCAGATCAATCAGCCCCAGCATTTT; CDR3aa: CATFPQINQPQHF
j_gene: TRBJ1-1; d_gene: TRBD1; abundance: NA; v_gene: TRBV5-1; CDR3nt: TGCGCCAGCAGCTCTTCGACAGGGGTGGGCACTGAAGCTTTCTTT; CDR3aa: CASSSSTGVGTEAFF
j_gene: TRBJ2-2; d_gene: NA; abundance: NA; v_gene: TRBV18; CDR3nt: TGTGCCAGCTCACCAAGGCGGCGGGAGCTGTTTTTT; CDR3aa: CASSPRRRELFF
j_gene: TRBJ2-7; d_gene: NA; abundance: NA; v_gene: TRBV6-2/TRBV6-3; CDR3nt: TGTGCCAGCAGTTTCGGGCAGTATTACGAGCAGTACTTC; CDR3aa: CASSFGQYYEQYF
j_gene: TRBJ1-5; d_gene: TRBD1; abundance: NA; v_gene: TRBV4-1; CDR3nt: TGCGCCAGCAGCCAAGCTCCAGGGGGGGATCAGCCCCAGCATTTT; CDR3aa: CASSQAPGGDQPQHF
j_gene: TRBJ1-2; d_gene: TRBD1; abundance: NA; v_gene: TRBV5-4; CDR3nt: TGTGCCAGCAGCGCCCCTGCCGGGACAGGGGAGAACTATGGCTACACCTTC; CDR3aa: CASSAPAGTGENYGYTF
j_gene: TRBJ1-4; d_gene: TRBD1; abundance: NA; v_gene: TRBV28; CDR3nt: TGTGCCAGCAGAAGTCAAGACAGGGTTAGCGAAAAACTGTTTTTT; CDR3aa: CASRSQDRVSEKLFF
j_gene: TRBJ2-1; d_gene: NA; abundance: NA; v_gene: TRBV9; CDR3nt: TGTGCCAGCAGCGTAGGGTATGCAGGGGGGCCTTACAATGAGCAGTTCTTC; CDR3aa: CASSVGYAGGPYNEQFF
j_gene: TRBJ2-2; d_gene: NA; abundance: NA; v_gene: TRBV19; CDR3nt: TGTGCCAGTAGGGCTGGGGGCAACACCGGGGAGCTGTTTTTT; CDR3aa: CASRAGGNTGELFF
j_gene: TRBJ2-7; d_gene: TRBD2; abundance: NA; v_gene: TRBV3-1/TRBV3-2; CDR3nt: TGTGCCAGCAGCCGGATTTCTAGCGGGAGGGCGTCCTACGAGCAGTACTTC; CDR3aa: CASSRISSGRASYEQYF
j_gene: TRBJ1-6; d_gene: TRBD1; abundance: NA; v_gene: TRBV4-3; CDR3nt: TGCGCCAGCAGCACCGGACAGGGAGGTTCACCCCTCCACTTT; CDR3aa: CASSTGQGGSPLHF
j_gene: TRBJ1-2; d_gene: NA; abundance: NA; v_gene: TRBV19; CDR3nt: TGTGCCAGTAGTATAGGGGCGTGGAAGGATGGCTACACCTTC; CDR3aa: CASSIGAWKDGYTF
j_gene: TRBJ2-2; d_gene: NA; abundance: once; v_gene: TRBV25-1; CDR3nt: TGTGCCAGCAGTAGTTTGGGGACCGGGGAGCTGTTTTTT; CDR3aa: CASSSLGTGELFF
j_gene: TRBJ1-1; d_gene: TRBD1; abundance: NA; v_gene: TRBV9; CDR3nt: TGTGCCAGCAGCCCGAGACAGGGGTTGAACACTGAAGCTTTCTTT; CDR3aa: CASSPRQGLNTEAFF
j_gene: TRBJ2-7; d_gene: NA; abundance: NA; v_gene: TRBV4-1; CDR3nt: TGCGCCAGCCGGGGCGGCGAGGGGTTCAACGAGCAGTACTTC; CDR3aa: CASRGGEGFNEQYF
j_gene: TRBJ2-3; d_gene: NA; abundance: once; v_gene: TRBV5-8; CDR3nt: TGTGCCAGCAGCTTCGGGGGGCTCGCAGATACGCAGTATTTT; CDR3aa: CASSFGGLADTQYF